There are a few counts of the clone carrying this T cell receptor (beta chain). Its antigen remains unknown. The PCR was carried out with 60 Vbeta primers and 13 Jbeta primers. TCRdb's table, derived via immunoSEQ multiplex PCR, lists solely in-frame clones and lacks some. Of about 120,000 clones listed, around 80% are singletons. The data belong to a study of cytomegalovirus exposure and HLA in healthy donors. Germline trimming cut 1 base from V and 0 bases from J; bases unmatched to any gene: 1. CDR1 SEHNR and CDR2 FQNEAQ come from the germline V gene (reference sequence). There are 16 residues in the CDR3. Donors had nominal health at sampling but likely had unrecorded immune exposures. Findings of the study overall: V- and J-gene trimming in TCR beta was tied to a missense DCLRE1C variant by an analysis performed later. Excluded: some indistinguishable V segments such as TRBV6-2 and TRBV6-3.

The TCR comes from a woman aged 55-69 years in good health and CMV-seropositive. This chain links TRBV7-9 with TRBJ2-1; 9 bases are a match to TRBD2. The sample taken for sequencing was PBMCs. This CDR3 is CASSLDSGSSYNEQFF. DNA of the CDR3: TGTGCCAGCAGCTTAGATAGCGGGAGCTCCTACAATGAGCAGTTCTTC.